This record looks at one TCR beta chain sequence and its context. Its antigen is not known. The record originates from a study of T cells in Graves' hyperthyroidism and ophthalmopathy. Whole-study results and caveats: A 13 V-J model separated ophthalmopathy from stable hyperthyroidism. Most clonotypes expanded in the thyroid (above 0.001) were also present in blood.

The CDR3 regions of TCR beta were amplified from RNA transcripts. With the HTBI primer set, the TCR CDR3 went through a first round of RT-PCR. MiXCR was run by TCRdb on the multiplex PCR reads, yielding one entry per CDR3 protein. The table includes hundreds of thousands of distinct CDR3 sequences, approximately 25% detected once. The length of the CDR3 is 15 residues. V lost 2 bases and J lost 5; bases outside the gene matches: 7. CDR1 MNHEY and CDR2 SMNVEV come from the germline V gene (reference sequence). Disease lasting under 3 months, a NOSPECS grade of at least 4, and a Clinical Activity Score of at least 3 were features of the ophthalmopathy patients. It was uncontrolled infection, other autoimmune disease, pregnancy or lactation that excluded patients.

The sequenced sample was blood. The TCR originated in a young woman with Graves' ophthalmopathy. V is TRBV27 and J is TRBJ2-5; 8 positions agree with TRBD2. In DNA, the CDR3 is TGTGCCAGCAGTTTAAAAGGAGCGGGGGTCGAGACCCAGTACTTC. Encoded protein: CASSLKGAGVETQYF.